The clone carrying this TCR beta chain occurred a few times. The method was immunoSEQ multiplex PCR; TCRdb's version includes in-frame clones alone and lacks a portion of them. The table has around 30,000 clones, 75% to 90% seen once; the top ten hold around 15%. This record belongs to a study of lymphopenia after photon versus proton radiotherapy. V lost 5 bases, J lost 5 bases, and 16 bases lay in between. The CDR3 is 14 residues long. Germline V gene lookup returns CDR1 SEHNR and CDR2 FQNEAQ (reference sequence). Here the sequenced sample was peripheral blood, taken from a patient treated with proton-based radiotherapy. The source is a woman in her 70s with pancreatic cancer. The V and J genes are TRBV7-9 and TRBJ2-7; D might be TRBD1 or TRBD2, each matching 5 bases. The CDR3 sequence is CASSLSGRQHEQYF. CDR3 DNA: TGTGCCAGCAGCCTCTCGGGGCGACAGCACGAGCAGTACTTC.